One and the same sample provided the 20 T cell receptor beta chains below, sequenced in a study of T cells after yellow fever vaccination. TCRdb re-derived calls from the 5' RACE reads in MiXCR, one entry per CDR3 protein. The profile shows 300,000 to 400,000 distinct CDR3 sequences, around 11% of them singletons. The sample in question was CD4+ T cells sorted from PBMCs, obtained 45 days after the yellow fever booster vaccination. These receptors were collected from a young man who received the YFV17D yellow fever vaccine.

This clonotype showed up just a few times. The V gene is TRBV6-6, the J gene TRBJ2-2, with TRBD1 matching over 9 bases. V gave up 6 bases and J gave up 3 bases; unmatched junction bases: 8. The CDR3 sequence is 16 residues long. Germline CDR1 and CDR2: MNHNY and SVGAGI (reference sequence). The CDR3 loop is CASRDNRGRDTGELFF. In DNA, the CDR3 is TGTGCCAGCAGGGATAACAGGGGGCGCGACACCGGGGAGCTGTTTTTT.

This clonotype has a count of ten or more. The genes are TRBV20-1 and TRBJ2-7; 7 bases are shared with TRBD2. CDR3 length: 12 residues. After removal of 4 bases from V and 2 bases from J, the junction contained 2 bases not matched to a gene. From germline, CDR1 is DFQATT and CDR2 SNEGSKA (reference sequence). The CDR3 coding sequence is TGCAGTGCTACGGGGGGAACCTACGAGCAGTACTTC. This codes for CSATGGTYEQYF.

This clonotype was counted at least ten times. The DNA for the CDR3 is TGCGCCAGCAGCCTCCGAACTAGCGGGGATGAGCAGTTCTTC. This translates into CASSLRTSGDEQFF. The V gene is TRBV4-3, the J gene TRBJ2-1; 10 bases match TRBD2. Germline V gene lookup returns CDR1 LGHNA and CDR2 YSLEER. The CDR3 is 14 residues long. J lost 8 bases, V lost 4 bases, and 5 bases had no gene match.

The rearrangement joins TRBV27 to TRBJ1-3; possibly TRBD1 for D (5 bases). Trimming took off 2 bases at V and 2 bases at J, with 10 bases between the two ends. The CDR3 contains 15 residues. The germline gives CDR1 MNHEY, CDR2 SMNVEV (reference sequence). DNA for the CDR3: TGTGCCAGCAGTTTAAAGGGGTTCGCTGGAAACACCATATATTTT. Protein: CASSLKGFAGNTIYF.

The chain recombines TRBV5-1 with TRBJ2-2; D call uncertain. V shed 0 bases and J shed 6 bases, with 6 bases lying between them. Germline CDR1 SGHRS, CDR2 YFSETQ. CDR3 length: 13 amino acids. CDR3 sequence: CASSLGAAGELFF. In DNA, the CDR3 is TGCGCCAGCAGCTTGGGGGCCGCCGGGGAGCTGTTTTTT.

This clonotype was picked up a small number of times. This chain links TRBV4-1 with TRBJ1-1; D is unclear. Germline CDR1 is MGHRA and CDR2 is YSYEKL. V was trimmed by 3 bases and J by 0 bases, leaving 14 bases between them. The CDR3 is 16 residues long. CDR3 DNA: TGCGCCAGCAGCCATCTCCTTTTGGGTCTGAACACTGAAGCTTTCTTT. It is translated as CASSHLLLGLNTEAFF.

The chain links TRBV5-1 to TRBJ2-1; D ambiguous. Deletions cut 4 bases from V and 0 bases from J, with 11 bases between. The CDR3 length is 15 residues. Germline loops: CDR1 SGHRS, CDR2 YFSETQ. The CDR3 here is CASSPDPGSYNEQFF. DNA of the CDR3: TGCGCCAGCAGCCCGGACCCCGGCTCCTACAATGAGCAGTTCTTC.

This clonotype was seen more than once but under ten times. CDR3 coding DNA: TGTGCCAGCAGTGATAGCGGGGCCACAGATACGCAGTATTTT. The encoded protein is CASSDSGATDTQYF. The chain has TRBV2 and TRBJ2-3, with 8 bases fitting TRBD2. Germline V lookup: CDR1 SNHLY, CDR2 FYNNEI. The CDR3 sequence is 14 residues long. V lost 3 bases to trimming and J lost 2 bases; unmatched junction nucleotides: 1.

V gene TRBV9 combines with J gene TRBJ2-3, with 9 bases matching TRBD2. V was pared by 4 bases and J by 1 base, with 4 bases of the junction left unmatched. Germline CDR1 and CDR2: SGDLS and YYNGEE. CDR3 length equals 15 residues. CDR3 nucleotides: TGTGCCAGCAGCACCATAGCGGGGGGCACAGATACGCAGTATTTT. This sequence encodes CASSTIAGGTDTQYF.

CDR3 sequence reads: CASCWDLNYGYTF. The CDR3 DNA follows: TGTGCCAGCTGCTGGGATCTCAACTATGGCTACACCTTC. This chain connects TRBV6-2 or TRBV6-3 to TRBJ1-2; D remains unclear. V gave up 8 bases and J gave up 2 bases, with 12 bases separating them. Per the germline V gene, CDR1 is MNHEY and CDR2 is SVGEGT. The CDR3 loop spans 13 amino acids.

In this sample, this clonotype turned up a few times. The chain links TRBV6-1 to TRBJ1-5; the D gene is possibly TRBD1 (6 bases). The CDR3 loop spans 13 amino acids. From germline, CDR1 is MNHNS and CDR2 SASEGT. V was pared by 5 bases and J by 6 bases, with 11 bases between. CDR3 sequence reads: CASSNREAQPQHF. For the CDR3, the DNA is TGTGCCAGCAGTAACAGGGAGGCTCAGCCCCAGCATTTT.

This clonotype was found many times. The CDR3 region has the DNA TGTGCCAGCAGCTTGGCACGGGGGTGGACTGAAGCTTTCTTT. Its protein is CASSLARGWTEAFF. This chain uses TRBV5-6 with TRBJ1-1, with D tentatively TRBD1 (5 bases). CDR3 length equals 14 residues. Trimming pared 0 bases from V and 5 bases from J, leaving 11 bases between. Looked up from germline, CDR1 is SGHDT and CDR2 is YYEEEE.

This clonotype was detected ten times or more. The V call is TRBV4-1, the J call TRBJ2-3, with D unresolved. Trimming pared 0 bases from V and 1 base from J, leaving 8 bases between. This CDR3 region has 15 residues. In germline, CDR1 is MGHRA, CDR2 YSYEKL. The CDR3 DNA is TGCGCCAGCAGCCAAGAGATGGCTGGCACAGATACGCAGTATTTT. It yields the protein CASSQEMAGTDTQYF.

This clonotype appeared a few times. V is TRBV2 and J is TRBJ1-1; 7 bases agree with TRBD1. V gave up 10 bases and J gave up 6 bases; unmatched junction bases: 17. The germline CDR1 and CDR2 sequences are SNHLY and FYNNEI. This CDR3 comprises 15 residues. For the CDR3, the DNA is TGTGCCACCCAGGCAGACACAGGGGTGCGGTCTGAAGCTTTCTTT. It encodes CATQADTGVRSEAFF.

The V gene is TRBV19, the J gene TRBJ1-1, with D maybe TRBD1 (5 bases). Germline CDR1 LNHDA, CDR2 SQIVND (reference sequence). The CDR3 is made up of 16 amino acids. The ends were cut back, 1 base at V and 1 base at J, with 13 bases in the middle. This chain's CDR3 is CASSIAGAGSNTEAFF. In nucleotides, the CDR3 is TGTGCCAGTAGTATAGCCGGGGCGGGGTCGAACACTGAAGCTTTCTTT.

This clonotype has a single count. The chain recombines TRBV7-6 with TRBJ2-6, with a weak D call TRBD1 (6 bases). The CDR3 is made up of 17 amino acids. Germline CDR1 reads SGHVS; CDR2 reads FNYEAQ. Trimming cost V 5 bases and J 0 bases, with 14 bases left between them. This CDR3 reads CASSPRQVNSGANVLTF. DNA of the CDR3: TGTGCCAGCAGCCCCCGACAGGTGAACTCTGGGGCCAACGTCCTGACTTTC.

At least ten counts were recorded for this clonotype. The chain joins TRBV12-3 or TRBV12-4 to TRBJ1-1; possibly TRBD1 for D (6 bases). The germline V and J ends were trimmed by 5 bases and 9 bases, with 16 bases remaining between them. The CDR3 is 13 residues long. CDR3 DNA sequence: TGTGCCAGCAGTACAACCGGGACACGTAAAGCTTTCTTT. This encodes CASSTTGTRKAFF.

This clonotype was detected ten times or more. The chain has TRBV14 and TRBJ2-1; D is unclear. The ends were cut back, 4 bases at V and 5 bases at J, with 6 bases in the middle. The germline CDR1 and CDR2 sequences are SGHDN and FVKESK. The CDR3 is 12 residues long. CDR3 in amino acids: CASSPSDNEQFF. The CDR3 coding sequence is TGTGCCAGCAGCCCTTCGGACAATGAGCAGTTCTTC.

The chain is built from TRBV12-3 or TRBV12-4 and TRBJ1-4; D is possibly TRBD1 (6 bases). The V gene lost 5 bases and the J gene lost 8 bases, with 18 bases spanning the gap. The CDR3 sequence is 15 residues long. In nucleotides, the CDR3 is TGTGCCAGCAGTCCACCCAACCCGGGACACGAAAAACTGTTTTTT. Translating gives CASSPPNPGHEKLFF.

This chain uses TRBV7-2 with TRBJ2-5, with D possibly being TRBD1 or TRBD2 (5 bases each). The length of the CDR3 is 16 residues. The germline V gene encodes CDR1 SGHTA and CDR2 FQGNSA. V lost 4 bases, J lost 5 bases, and 20 bases lay in between. In DNA, the CDR3 is TGTGCCAGCAGCTCGAGGCCGGGACGGACGTGGGAGACCCAGTACTTC. Protein: CASSSRPGRTWETQYF.